A single TCR beta chain is shown here with its context. The data belong to a study of blood T cell repertoires in COVID-19. As for the study in general: Sites across the United States, Italy and Spain contributed samples from acute and convalescent COVID-19. In each case, the material was cDNA or gDNA derived from T cells, B-cell-depleted T cells, or PBMCs.

Original handling: The assay estimated nucleated cells by amplifying reference gene primers. This table comes from immunoSEQ multiplex PCR, and its TCRdb copy is limited to in-frame clones, with some not included. Clonal size and the V and J genes are those of that table, whereas D and trimming came from the DNA. Among some 48,000 clones listed, approximately 91% were seen once. The CDR3 length is 16 residues. With 2 bases removed from V and 0 bases from J, the gap between germline ends came to 12 bases. Germline CDR1 is MNHNS and CDR2 is SASEGT. Specimen: peripheral blood. The source of this sequence is a man aged 50-59 years with active COVID-19. This rearrangement joins TRBV6-1 to TRBJ2-3; TRBD2 might be the D (5 bases). DNA for the CDR3: TGTGCCAGCAGTGAATTGGCGGGTCTTAGCACAGATACGCAGTATTTT. It is translated as CASSELAGLSTDTQYF.